This T cell receptor beta chain appears in the sequencing data of a study of T cell responses to AZD1222 COVID-19 vaccine. The study, taken as a whole, reports: All repertoire sampling was performed exclusively after the peak T cell response.

Concerning this clone: Its antigen remains unidentified.

V gave up 0 bases and J gave up 6 bases, with 9 bases separating them. The length of the CDR3 is 12 residues. The germline V gene has CDR1 SQVTM and CDR2 ANQGSEA. TCRdb keeps only in-frame clones here, not all; method: immunoSEQ multiplex PCR. The table has 85,000 to 90,000 clones, about 92% seen once. The sequenced sample was peripheral blood, obtained on day 0 of AZD1222 vaccination. The chain links TRBV29-1 to TRBJ2-7; D may be TRBD1 or TRBD2 (5 bases each). The source is an adult in good health. CDR3 region: CSVEDEGIEQYF. CDR3 sequence (DNA): TGCAGCGTTGAAGATGAGGGGATCGAGCAGTACTTC.